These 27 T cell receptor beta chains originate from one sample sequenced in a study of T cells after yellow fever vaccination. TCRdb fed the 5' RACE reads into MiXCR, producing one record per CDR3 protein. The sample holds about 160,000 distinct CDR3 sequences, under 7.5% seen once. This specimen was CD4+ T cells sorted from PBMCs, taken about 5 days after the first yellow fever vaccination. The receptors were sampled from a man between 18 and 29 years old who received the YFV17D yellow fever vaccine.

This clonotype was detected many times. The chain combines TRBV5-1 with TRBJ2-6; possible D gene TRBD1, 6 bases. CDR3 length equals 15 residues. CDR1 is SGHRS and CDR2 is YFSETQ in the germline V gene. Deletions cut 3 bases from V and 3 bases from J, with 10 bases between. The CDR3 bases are TGCGCCAGCAGCTCTTCAGGGGTTGGGGCCAACGTCCTGACTTTC. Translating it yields CASSSSGVGANVLTF.

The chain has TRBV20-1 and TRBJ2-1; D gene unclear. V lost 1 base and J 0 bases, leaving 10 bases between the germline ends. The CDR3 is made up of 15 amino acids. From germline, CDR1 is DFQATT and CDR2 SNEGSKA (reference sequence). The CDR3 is CSARGPQSSYNEQFF. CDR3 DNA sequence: TGCAGTGCTAGAGGCCCACAGAGCTCCTACAATGAGCAGTTCTTC.

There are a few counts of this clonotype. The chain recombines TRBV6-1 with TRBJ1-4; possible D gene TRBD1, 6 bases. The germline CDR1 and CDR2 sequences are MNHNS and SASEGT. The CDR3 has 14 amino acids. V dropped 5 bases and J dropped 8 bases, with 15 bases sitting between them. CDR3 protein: CASSQGGFREKLFF. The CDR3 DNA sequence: TGTGCCAGCAGTCAAGGGGGATTTCGGGAAAAACTGTTTTTT.

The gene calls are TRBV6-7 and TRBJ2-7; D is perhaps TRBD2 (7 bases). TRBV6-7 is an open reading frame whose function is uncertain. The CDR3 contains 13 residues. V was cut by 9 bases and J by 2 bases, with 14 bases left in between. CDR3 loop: CASEFGGPYEQYV. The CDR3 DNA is TGTGCCAGTGAATTCGGGGGGCCCTACGAGCAGTACGTC.

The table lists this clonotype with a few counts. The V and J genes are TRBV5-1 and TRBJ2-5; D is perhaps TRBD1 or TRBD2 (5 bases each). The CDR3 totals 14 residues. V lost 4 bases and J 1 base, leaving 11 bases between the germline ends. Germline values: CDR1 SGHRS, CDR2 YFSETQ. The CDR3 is CASSPWDPQETQYF. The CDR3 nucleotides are TGCGCCAGCAGCCCGTGGGACCCCCAAGAGACCCAGTACTTC.

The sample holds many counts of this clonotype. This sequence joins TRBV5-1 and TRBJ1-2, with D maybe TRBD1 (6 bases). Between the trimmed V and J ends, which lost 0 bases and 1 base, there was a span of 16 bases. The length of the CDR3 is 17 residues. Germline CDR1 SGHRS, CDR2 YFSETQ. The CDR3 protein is CASSLAMGGLLNYGYTF. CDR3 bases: TGCGCCAGCAGCTTGGCGATGGGGGGCCTCCTTAACTATGGCTACACCTTC.

The CDR3 nucleotides are TGTGCCACCAGTGATCCCTCGATGGGACAGGGAGGCACCGGGGAGCTGTTTTTT. Translation: CATSDPSMGQGGTGELFF. The chain employs TRBV24-1 and TRBJ2-2, with 9 bases matching TRBD1. Germline V lookup: CDR1 KGHDR, CDR2 SFDVKD. After removal of 3 bases from V and 4 bases from J, the junction contained 11 bases not matched to a gene. The CDR3 has 18 amino acids.

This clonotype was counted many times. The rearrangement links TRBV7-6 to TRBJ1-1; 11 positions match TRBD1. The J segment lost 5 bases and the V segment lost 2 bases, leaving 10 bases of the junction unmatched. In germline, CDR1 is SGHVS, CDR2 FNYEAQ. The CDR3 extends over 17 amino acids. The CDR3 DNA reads TGTGCCAGCAGCTTATCCAAACCGGGACAGGGGGAAACTGAAGCTTTCTTT. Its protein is CASSLSKPGQGETEAFF.

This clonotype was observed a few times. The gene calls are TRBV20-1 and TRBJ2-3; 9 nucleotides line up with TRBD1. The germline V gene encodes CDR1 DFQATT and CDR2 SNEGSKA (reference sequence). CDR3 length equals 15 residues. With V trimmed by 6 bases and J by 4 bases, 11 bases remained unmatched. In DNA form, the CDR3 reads TGCAGTGCACCCACAGGGACAGGGAATCCAGATACGCAGTATTTT. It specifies CSAPTGTGNPDTQYF.

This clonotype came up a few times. CDR3 nucleotide sequence: TGCGCCAGCAGCTTGGTAAAGGGTGGGACTGAAGCTTTCTTT. It yields the protein CASSLVKGGTEAFF. This chain joins TRBV5-1 and TRBJ1-1; D remains ambiguous. This CDR3 has 14 residues. Germline CDR1 reads SGHRS; CDR2 reads YFSETQ. The germline V and J ends were trimmed by 0 bases and 5 bases, with 11 bases remaining between them. Complete variable domain (other parts from reference TRBV5-1 and TRBJ1-1): KAGVTQTPRYLIKTRGQQVTLSCSPISGHRSVSWYQQTPGQGLQFLFEYFSETQRNKGNFPGRFSGRQFSNSRSEMNVSTLELGDSALYLCASSLVKGGTEAFFGQGTRLTVV.

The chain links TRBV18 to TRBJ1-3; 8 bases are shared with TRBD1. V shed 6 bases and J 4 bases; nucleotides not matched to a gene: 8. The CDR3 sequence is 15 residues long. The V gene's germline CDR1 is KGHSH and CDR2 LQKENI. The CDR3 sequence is CASSPGQALGNTIYF. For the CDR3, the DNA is TGTGCCAGCTCCCCGGGACAGGCCTTGGGAAACACCATATATTTT.

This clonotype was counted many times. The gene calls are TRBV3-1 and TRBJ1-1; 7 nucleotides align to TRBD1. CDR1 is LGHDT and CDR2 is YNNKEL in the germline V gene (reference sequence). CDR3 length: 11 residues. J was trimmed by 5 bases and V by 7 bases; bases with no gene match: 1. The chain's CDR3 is CASTGGTEAFF. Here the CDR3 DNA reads TGTGCCAGCACAGGGGGAACTGAAGCTTTCTTT.

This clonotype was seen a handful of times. CDR3 nucleotide sequence: TGCGCCAGCAGCCCCCTAATAGCGGGGAAAAACAATGAGCAGTTCTTC. Translated: CASSPLIAGKNNEQFF. The J gene is TRBJ2-1, the V gene TRBV5-1; 8 nucleotides line up with TRBD2. CDR1 is SGHRS, CDR2 YFSETQ, per germline. The CDR3 sequence is 16 residues long. V shed 4 bases and J 5 bases; nucleotides not matched to a gene: 11.

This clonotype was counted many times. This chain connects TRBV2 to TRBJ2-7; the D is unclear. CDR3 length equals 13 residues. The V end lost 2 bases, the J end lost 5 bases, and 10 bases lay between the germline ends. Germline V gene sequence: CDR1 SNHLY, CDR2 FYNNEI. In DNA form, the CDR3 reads TGTGCCAGCAGTGAAATGGCCTTAGACGAGCAGTACTTC. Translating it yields CASSEMALDEQYF. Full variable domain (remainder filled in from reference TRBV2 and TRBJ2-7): EPEVTQTPSHQVTQMGQEVILRCVPISNHLYFYWYRQILGQKVEFLVSFYNNEISEKSEIFDDQFSVERPDGSNFTLKIRSTKLEDSAMYFCASSEMALDEQYFGPGTRLTVT.

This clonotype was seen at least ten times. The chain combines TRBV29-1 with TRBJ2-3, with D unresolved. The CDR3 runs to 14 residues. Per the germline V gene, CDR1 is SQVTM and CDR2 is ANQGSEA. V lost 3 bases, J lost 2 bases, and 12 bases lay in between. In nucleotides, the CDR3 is TGCAGCGTTGATAGTGCGGTAGTCACAGATACGCAGTATTTT. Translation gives CSVDSAVVTDTQYF.

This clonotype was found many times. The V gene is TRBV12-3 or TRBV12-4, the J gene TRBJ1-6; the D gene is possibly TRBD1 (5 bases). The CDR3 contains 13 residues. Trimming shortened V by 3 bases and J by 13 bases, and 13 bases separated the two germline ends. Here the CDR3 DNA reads TGTGCCAGCAGTTTCCGTCAGGGCCTCCCCCTCCACTTT. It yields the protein CASSFRQGLPLHF.

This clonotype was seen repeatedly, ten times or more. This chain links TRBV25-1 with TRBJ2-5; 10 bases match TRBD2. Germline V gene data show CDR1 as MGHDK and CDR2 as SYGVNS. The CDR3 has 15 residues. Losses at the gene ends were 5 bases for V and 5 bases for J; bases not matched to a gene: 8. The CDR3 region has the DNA TGTGCCAGCAGTTCACCAGCGGGGGGGCTGGAGACCCAGTACTTC. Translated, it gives CASSSPAGGLETQYF.

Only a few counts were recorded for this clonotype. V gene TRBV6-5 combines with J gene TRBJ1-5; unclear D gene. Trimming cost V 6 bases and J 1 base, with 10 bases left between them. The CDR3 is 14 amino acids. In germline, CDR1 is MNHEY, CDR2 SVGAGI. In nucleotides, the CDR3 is TGTGCCAGCAGGGTCGGGCCCAGCAATCAGCCCCAGCATTTT. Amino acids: CASRVGPSNQPQHF.

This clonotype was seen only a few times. DNA for the CDR3: TGTGCCAGCAGCTTAGCGCGACATCCCCCCTACAATGAGCAGTTCTTC. Translation gives CASSLARHPPYNEQFF. The chain recombines TRBV7-2 with TRBJ2-1; D remains ambiguous. This CDR3 region has 16 residues. The V end was cut by 0 bases, the J end by 2 bases, with 11 bases between. The germline CDR1 and CDR2 sequences are SGHTA and FQGNSA.

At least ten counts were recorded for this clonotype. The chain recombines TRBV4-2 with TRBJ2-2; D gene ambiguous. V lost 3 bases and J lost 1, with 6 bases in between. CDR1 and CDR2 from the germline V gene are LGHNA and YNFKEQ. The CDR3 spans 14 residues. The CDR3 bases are TGTGCCAGCAGCCAGAACAGGAACACCGGGGAGCTGTTTTTT. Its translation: CASSQNRNTGELFF.

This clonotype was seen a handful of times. The CDR3 loop reads CASSFEDRLINYGYTF. The CDR3 region has the DNA TGCGCCAGCAGCTTCGAGGACAGGCTCATAAACTATGGCTACACCTTC. V gene TRBV5-1 combines with J gene TRBJ1-2; the match to TRBD1 covers 7 bases. The CDR3 runs to 16 residues. V lost 2 bases and J lost 2; bases outside the gene matches: 9. Germline values: CDR1 SGHRS, CDR2 YFSETQ.

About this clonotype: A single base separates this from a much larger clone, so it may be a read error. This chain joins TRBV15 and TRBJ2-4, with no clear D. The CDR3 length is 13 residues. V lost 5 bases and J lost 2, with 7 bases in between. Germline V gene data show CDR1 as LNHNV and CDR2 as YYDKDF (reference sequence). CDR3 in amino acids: CATSVVTKNIQYF. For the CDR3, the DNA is TGTGCCACCAGCGTAGTAACCAAAAACATTCAGTACTTC.

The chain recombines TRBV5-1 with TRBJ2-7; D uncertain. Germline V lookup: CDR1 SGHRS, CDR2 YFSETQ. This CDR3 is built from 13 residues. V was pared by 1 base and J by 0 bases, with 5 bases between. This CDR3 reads CASSLSSSYEQYF. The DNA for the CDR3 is TGCGCCAGCAGCTTGTCAAGCTCCTACGAGCAGTACTTC. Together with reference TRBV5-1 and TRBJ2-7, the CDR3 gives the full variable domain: KAGVTQTPRYLIKTRGQQVTLSCSPISGHRSVSWYQQTPGQGLQFLFEYFSETQRNKGNFPGRFSGRQFSNSRSEMNVSTLELGDSALYLCASSLSSSYEQYFGPGTRLTVT.

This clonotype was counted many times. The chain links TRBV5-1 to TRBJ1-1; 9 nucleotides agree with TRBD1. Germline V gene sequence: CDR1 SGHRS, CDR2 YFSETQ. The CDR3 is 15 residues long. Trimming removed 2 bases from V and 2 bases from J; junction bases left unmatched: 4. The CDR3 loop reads CASSLTGQGNTEAFF. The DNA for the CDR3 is TGCGCCAGCAGCTTAACGGGACAGGGCAACACTGAAGCTTTCTTT.

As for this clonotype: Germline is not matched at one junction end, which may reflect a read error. CDR3: CATRSPAGPLHTQYF. The CDR3 nucleotides read TGTGCCACCCGCAGCCCAGCGGGACCCCTCCATACGCAGTATTTT. The chain carries TRBV15 and TRBJ2-3; the match to TRBD2 covers 7 bases. Germline V gives CDR1 LNHNV, CDR2 YYDKDF (reference sequence). The CDR3 extends over 15 amino acids.

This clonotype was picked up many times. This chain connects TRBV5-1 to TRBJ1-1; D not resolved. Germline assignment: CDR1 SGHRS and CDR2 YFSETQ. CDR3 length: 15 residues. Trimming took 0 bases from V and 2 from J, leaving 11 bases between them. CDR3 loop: CASSLELRSNTEAFF. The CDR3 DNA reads TGCGCCAGCAGCTTGGAGCTCAGGAGCAACACTGAAGCTTTCTTT.

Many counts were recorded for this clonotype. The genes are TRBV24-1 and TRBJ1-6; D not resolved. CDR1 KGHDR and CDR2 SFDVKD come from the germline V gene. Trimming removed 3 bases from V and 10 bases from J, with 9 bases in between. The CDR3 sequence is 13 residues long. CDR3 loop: CATSDHGGSPLHF. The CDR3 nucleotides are TGTGCCACCAGTGATCACGGAGGGTCACCCCTCCACTTT.